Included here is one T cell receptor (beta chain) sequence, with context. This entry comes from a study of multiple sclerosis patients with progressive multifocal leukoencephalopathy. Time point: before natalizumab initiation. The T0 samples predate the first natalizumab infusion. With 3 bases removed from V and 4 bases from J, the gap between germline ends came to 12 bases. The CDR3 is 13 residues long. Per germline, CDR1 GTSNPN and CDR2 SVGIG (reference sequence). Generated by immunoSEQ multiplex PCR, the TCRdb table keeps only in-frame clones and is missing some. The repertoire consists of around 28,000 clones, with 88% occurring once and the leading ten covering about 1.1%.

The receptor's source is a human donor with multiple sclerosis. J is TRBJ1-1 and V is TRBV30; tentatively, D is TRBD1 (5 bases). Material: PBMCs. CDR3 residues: CAWSGQGGTEAFF. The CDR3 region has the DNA TGTGCCTGGAGCGGCCAGGGAGGCACTGAAGCTTTCTTT.